The 11 T cell receptor beta chains given below trace back to one sample, sequenced in a study of T cell changes during pregnancy in multiple sclerosis. The table came from immunoSEQ multiplex PCR; TCRdb's copy has only in-frame clones and leaves some out. The table records around 53,000 clones, roughly 90% of them present only once. Sequencing used CD8+ T cells from peripheral blood mononuclear cells, obtained before pregnancy. Every receptor here comes from a female donor with multiple sclerosis, enrolled in a pregnancy study.

The gene calls are TRBV15 and TRBJ2-1; 8 nucleotides align to TRBD2. CDR1 is LNHNV, CDR2 YYDKDF, per germline (reference sequence). The junction had 3 bases not matched to a gene; V was cut back by 8 bases and J by 6 bases. This CDR3 contains 12 residues. CDR3 protein: CATGLAGNEQFF. In DNA, the CDR3 is TGTGCCACCGGCCTAGCGGGCAATGAGCAGTTCTTC.

V and J are TRBV27 and TRBJ1-1; D is possibly TRBD1 (5 bases). Trimming left V 7 bases short and J 1 base short, with 13 bases between. CDR3 size: 14 residues. CDR1 and CDR2 from the germline V gene are MNHEY and SMNVEV (reference sequence). The DNA of the CDR3 is TGTGCCAGCACCGACACCGGGGGGAACACTGAAGCTTTCTTT. Amino acids: CASTDTGGNTEAFF.

The J gene is TRBJ2-7, the V gene TRBV4-2, with TRBD1 identical over 7 bases. Germline-derived CDR1 and CDR2 are LGHNA and YNFKEQ. The CDR3 runs 13 residues. The trim removed 2 bases at V and 6 bases at J, leaving 4 bases unmatched. The chain's CDR3 is CASSQRQGTEQYF. The CDR3 coding sequence is TGTGCCAGCAGCCAAAGACAGGGAACCGAGCAGTACTTC.

The V call is TRBV6-4, the J call TRBJ2-1; 9 bases agree with TRBD2. The V gene end was trimmed by 6 bases and the J gene end by 4 bases; junction bases not matched to a gene: 7. Germline CDR1 is MRHNA and CDR2 is SNTAGT. The CDR3 spans 15 residues. CDR3 nucleotides: TGTGCCAGCAGGAGCTCTAGCGGGGCGTACAATGAGCAGTTCTTC. It translates to CASRSSSGAYNEQFF.

The gene calls are TRBV7-2 and TRBJ2-7, with 10 positions matching TRBD2. Germline V gene lookup returns CDR1 SGHTA and CDR2 FQGNSA. CDR3 size: 17 residues. Germline trimming cut 7 bases from V and 2 bases from J; bases unmatched to any gene: 14. CDR3 sequence: CASTPNSGGPTTYEQYF. In nucleotides, the CDR3 is TGTGCCAGCACTCCCAATAGCGGGGGGCCTACGACCTACGAGCAGTACTTC.

The CDR3 reads CAIGTGDYNEQFF. The CDR3 DNA reads as TGTGCCATAGGGACAGGGGACTACAATGAGCAGTTCTTC. V gene TRBV25-1 combines with J gene TRBJ2-1; TRBD1 aligns across 10 bases. Germline trimming cut 10 bases from V and 3 bases from J; bases unmatched to any gene: 3. CDR1 MGHDK and CDR2 SYGVNS come from the germline V gene. CDR3 length equals 13 residues.

The chain carries TRBV7-2 and TRBJ1-6; 7 nucleotides line up with TRBD1. Germline V gene data show CDR1 as SGHTA and CDR2 as FQGNSA. The CDR3 loop spans 17 amino acids. After removal of 3 bases from V and 6 bases from J, the junction contained 11 bases not matched to a gene. Here the CDR3 DNA reads TGTGCCAGCAGCTTCCTCGGGGGACAGTTAGCTAATTCACCCCTCCACTTT. The encoded protein is CASSFLGGQLANSPLHF.

V is TRBV5-1 and J is TRBJ1-6, with 7 bases lining up with TRBD1. Germline lookup yields CDR1 SGHRS and CDR2 YFSETQ. The CDR3 extends over 17 amino acids. The V gene end was trimmed by 4 bases and the J gene end by 0 bases; junction bases not matched to a gene: 7. DNA of the CDR3: TGCGCCAGCAGCACCGGGACAGAGAGCTCCTATAATTCACCCCTCCACTTT. Its protein is CASSTGTESSYNSPLHF.

The J gene is TRBJ2-7, the V gene TRBV10-3; the D gene is possibly TRBD1 (6 bases). Per germline, CDR1 ENHRY and CDR2 SYGVKD. The V gene lost 6 bases and the J gene lost 4 bases, with 13 bases spanning the gap. The CDR3 totals 13 residues. The CDR3 DNA reads as TGTGCCATCAGGATAAACAGGGATTACGAGCAGTACTTC. Translation: CAIRINRDYEQYF.

The J gene is TRBJ1-1, the V gene TRBV7-9, with D uncertain. Germline CDR1 reads SEHNR; CDR2 reads FQNEAQ (reference sequence). V was trimmed by 1 base and J by 8 bases, leaving 8 bases between them. The CDR3 has 12 residues. DNA for the CDR3: TGTGCCAGCAGCTTAGGCACACCCGAAGCTTTCTTT. Amino acids: CASSLGTPEAFF.

The chain employs TRBV4-3 and TRBJ2-3; 9 bases line up with TRBD2. V was clipped by 4 bases and J by 10 bases; unmatched bases: 15. Germline assignment: CDR1 LGHNA and CDR2 YSLEER. CDR3 size: 16 residues. In DNA form, the CDR3 reads TGCGCCAGCAGCCCCGACGCTAGCGGGGCCCCAGAGCCGCAGTATTTT. It specifies CASSPDASGAPEPQYF.